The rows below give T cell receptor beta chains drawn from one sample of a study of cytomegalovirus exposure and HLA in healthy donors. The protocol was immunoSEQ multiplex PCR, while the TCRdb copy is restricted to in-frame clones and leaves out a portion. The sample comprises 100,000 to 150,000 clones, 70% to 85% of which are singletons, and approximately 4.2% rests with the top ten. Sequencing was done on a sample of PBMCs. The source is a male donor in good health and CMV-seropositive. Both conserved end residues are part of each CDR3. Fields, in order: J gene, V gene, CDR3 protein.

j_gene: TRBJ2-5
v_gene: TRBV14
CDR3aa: CASSAQGAAQETQYF

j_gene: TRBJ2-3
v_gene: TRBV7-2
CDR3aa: CASSLVLSADTQYF

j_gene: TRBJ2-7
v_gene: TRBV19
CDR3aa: CASSIAGRGFHEQYF

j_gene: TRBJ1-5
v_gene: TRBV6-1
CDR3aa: CASSDGWQPQHF

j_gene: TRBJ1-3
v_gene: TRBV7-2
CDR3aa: CASSLRSGNTIYF

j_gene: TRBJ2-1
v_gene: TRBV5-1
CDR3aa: CASSLVAGVNYNEQFF

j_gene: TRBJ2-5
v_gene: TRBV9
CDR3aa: CASSAEFPGGVQETQYF

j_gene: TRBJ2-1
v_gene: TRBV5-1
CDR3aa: CASSLAGGNEQFF

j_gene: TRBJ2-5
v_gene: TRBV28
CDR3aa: CASSGLAGLPGETQYF

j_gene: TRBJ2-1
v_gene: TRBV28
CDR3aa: CASSSGTSFHNEQFF

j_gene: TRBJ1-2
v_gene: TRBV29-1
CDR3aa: CSVILSSRLSYGYTF

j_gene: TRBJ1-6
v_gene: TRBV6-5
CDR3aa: CASSEGGESPLHF

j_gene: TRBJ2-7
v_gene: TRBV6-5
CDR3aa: CATGQGATYEQYF

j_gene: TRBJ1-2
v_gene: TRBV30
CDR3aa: CAWTQGTNYGYTF

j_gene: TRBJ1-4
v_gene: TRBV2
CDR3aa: CAGREIEKLFF

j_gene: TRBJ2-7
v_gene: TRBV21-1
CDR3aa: CASSPVGDRAYEQYF

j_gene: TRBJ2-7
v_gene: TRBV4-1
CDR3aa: CASSQEASYEQYF

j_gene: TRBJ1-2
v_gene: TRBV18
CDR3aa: CASSPAGNGGYTF

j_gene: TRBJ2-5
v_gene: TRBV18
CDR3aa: CASSPPGPGYQETQYF

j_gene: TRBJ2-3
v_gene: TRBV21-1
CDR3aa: CASSKVGAQGPTTSTDTQYF

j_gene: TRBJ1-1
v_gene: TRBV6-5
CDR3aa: CASTYRRAGGTEAFF

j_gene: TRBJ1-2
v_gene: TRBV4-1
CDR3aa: CASSPKNGGIRRDYGYTF

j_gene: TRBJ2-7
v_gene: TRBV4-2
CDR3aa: CASSQQDSSFDEQYF

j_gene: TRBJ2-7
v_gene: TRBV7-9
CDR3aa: CASSKGLAGYEQYF

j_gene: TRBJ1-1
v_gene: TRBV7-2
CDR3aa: CASSLVSGGGGTEAFF

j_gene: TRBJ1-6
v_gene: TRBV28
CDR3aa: CASSLYGTGLNSPLHF

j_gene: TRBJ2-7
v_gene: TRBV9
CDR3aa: CASSVEGGRYEQYF

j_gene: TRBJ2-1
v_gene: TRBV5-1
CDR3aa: CASSGGLAGAIYNEQFF

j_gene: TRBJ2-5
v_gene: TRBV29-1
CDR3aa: CSVAGGTLRETQYF

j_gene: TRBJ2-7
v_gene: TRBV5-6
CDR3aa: CASSLGGVNSYEQYF

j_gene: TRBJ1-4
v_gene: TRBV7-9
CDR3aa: CASSLGGKEKLFF

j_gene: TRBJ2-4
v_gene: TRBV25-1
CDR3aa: CARDRGPTKVAKNIQYF

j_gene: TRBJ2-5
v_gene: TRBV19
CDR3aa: CASSGRETQYF

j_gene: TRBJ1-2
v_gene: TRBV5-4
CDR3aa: CASSLGTAMGYGYTF

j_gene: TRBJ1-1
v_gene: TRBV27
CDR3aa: CASTNRGEAFF

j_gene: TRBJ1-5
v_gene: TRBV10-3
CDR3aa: CAISGSLNQPQHF

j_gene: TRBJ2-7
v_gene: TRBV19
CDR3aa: CAFPPEGYEQYF

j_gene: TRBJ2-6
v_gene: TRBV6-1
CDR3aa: CASSVTTGATGANVLTF

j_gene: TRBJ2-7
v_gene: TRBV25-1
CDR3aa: CASSPFYEQYF

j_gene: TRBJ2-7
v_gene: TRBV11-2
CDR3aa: CASSLGGRIYEQYF

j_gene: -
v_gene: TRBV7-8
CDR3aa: CASSLARDRNSYEQYF

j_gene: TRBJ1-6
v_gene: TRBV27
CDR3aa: CASSYGTAHSPLHF

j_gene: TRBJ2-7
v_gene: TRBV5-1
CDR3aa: CASSDTTLGLAGVREQYF

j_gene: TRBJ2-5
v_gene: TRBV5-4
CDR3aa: CASSFTRTGLGEQYF

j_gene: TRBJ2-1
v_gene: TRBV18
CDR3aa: CASSPKLAGRGLDEQFF

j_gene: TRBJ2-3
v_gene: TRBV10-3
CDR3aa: CAISESPASGRVNTDTQYF

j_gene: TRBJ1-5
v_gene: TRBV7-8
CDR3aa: CASSPDRNSNQPQHF

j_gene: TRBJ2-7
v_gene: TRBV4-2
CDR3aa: CASSQVPAGFSYEQYF

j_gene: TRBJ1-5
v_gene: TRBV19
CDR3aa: CASSSGTPNQPQHF

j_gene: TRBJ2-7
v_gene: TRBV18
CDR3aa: CASSPLLSFVGGDFNCSYEQYF

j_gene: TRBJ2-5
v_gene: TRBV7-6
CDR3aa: CASSLGDFKETQYF

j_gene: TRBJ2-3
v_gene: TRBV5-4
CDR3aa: CASSQEMGQGTDTQYF

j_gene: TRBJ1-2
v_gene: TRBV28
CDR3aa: CASSVGGMYGYTF

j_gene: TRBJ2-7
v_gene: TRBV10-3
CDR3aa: CAISEGRDEQYF

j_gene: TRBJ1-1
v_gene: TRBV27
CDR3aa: CASTPQGATEAFF

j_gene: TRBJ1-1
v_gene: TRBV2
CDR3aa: CASRTGTGNTEAFF

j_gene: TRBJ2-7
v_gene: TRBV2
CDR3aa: CASTPSGNSYEQYF